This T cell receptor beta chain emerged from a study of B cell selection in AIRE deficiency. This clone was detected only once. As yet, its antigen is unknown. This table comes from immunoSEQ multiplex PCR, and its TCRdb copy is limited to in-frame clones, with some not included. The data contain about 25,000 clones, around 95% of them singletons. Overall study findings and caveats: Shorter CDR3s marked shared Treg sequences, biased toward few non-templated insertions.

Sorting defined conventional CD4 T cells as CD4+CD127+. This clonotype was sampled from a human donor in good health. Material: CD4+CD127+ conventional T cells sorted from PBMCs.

CDR3 DNA: TGCGCCACCACCAAGTCTCAGGGGCCGCAAGAGACCCAGTACTTC. The encoded protein is CATTKSQGPQETQYF. The chain couples TRBV5-1 to TRBJ2-5; tentative D call: TRBD1 (6 bases). This CDR3 contains 15 residues. V was clipped by 9 bases and J by 2 bases, with 20 bases between them. The germline CDR1 and CDR2 sequences are SGHRS and YFSETQ. Variable domain in full (rest from reference TRBV5-1 and TRBJ2-5): KAGVTQTPRYLIKTRGQQVTLSCSPISGHRSVSWYQQTPGQGLQFLFEYFSETQRNKGNFPGRFSGRQFSNSRSEMNVSTLELGDSALYLCATTKSQGPQETQYFGPGTRLLVL.